The 12 T cell receptor beta chains given below trace back to one sample, sequenced in a study of cytomegalovirus exposure and HLA in healthy donors. Primers included in the PCR were 60 Vbeta and 13 Jbeta primers. Measured with immunoSEQ multiplex PCR; TCRdb has only the in-frame clones, and not every one. The table shows around 100,000 clones, with around 61% occurring only once. The source material was PBMCs. The origin of the receptors is a woman in her twenties or thirties in good health and CMV-seronegative.

The J gene is TRBJ2-1, the V gene TRBV11-3; 13 bases align to TRBD2. The CDR3 is 17 amino acids. CDR1 and CDR2 (germline): SGHNT, YENEEA. With 5 bases clipped from V and 9 bases from J, the junction kept 13 bases outside the gene matches. This CDR3 is CASSKGLAGTGLGEQFF. CDR3 coding DNA: TGTGCCAGCAGCAAGGGACTAGCGGGAACTGGCCTGGGTGAGCAGTTCTTC.

V usage is TRBV28 and J usage is TRBJ2-5; D call uncertain. Trimming stripped 4 bases from V and 9 bases from J, with 15 bases between. Germline V CDR1 and CDR2: MDHEN, SYDVKM. The CDR3 totals 13 residues. CDR3 amino acids: CASSSLQKSAQYF. The CDR3 nucleotides are TGTGCCAGCAGTTCTTTACAGAAATCGGCCCAGTACTTC.

The chain links TRBV2 to TRBJ2-3, with 8 bases identical to TRBD1. After removal of 7 bases from V and 5 bases from J, the junction contained 5 bases not matched to a gene. CDR1 and CDR2 (germline): SNHLY, FYNNEI. The CDR3 extends over 13 amino acids. Here the CDR3 reads CASNLQGEDTQYF. CDR3 coding DNA: TGTGCCAGCAACCTACAGGGGGAAGATACGCAGTATTTT.

The rearrangement uses TRBV5-1 and TRBJ1-2, with D hard to call. Germline-derived CDR1 and CDR2 are SGHRS and YFSETQ. This CDR3 comprises 13 residues. V lost 0 bases and J 4 bases, leaving 7 bases between the germline ends. The CDR3 is CASSLDSSYGYTF. Here the CDR3 DNA reads TGCGCCAGCAGCTTGGACAGTAGCTATGGCTACACCTTC.

The V gene is TRBV5-1, the J gene TRBJ2-3; 9 bases align to TRBD1. Looked up from germline, CDR1 is SGHRS and CDR2 is YFSETQ. V shed 3 bases, J shed 0 bases, and the junction held 11 bases outside the gene matches. The CDR3 contains 18 residues. The CDR3 DNA reads TGCGCCAGCAGCTCGACCGGGACAGGGATACGAAGCACAGATACGCAGTATTTT. Encoded protein: CASSSTGTGIRSTDTQYF.

This clone was picked up a small number of times. CDR3 bases: TGCGCCACTACGGACAGAACTTACGAGCAGTACTTC. It specifies CATTDRTYEQYF. V and J are TRBV10-2 and TRBJ2-7, with D perhaps matching TRBD1 (6 bases). Trimming pared 10 bases from V and 4 bases from J, leaving 14 bases between. The germline V gene has CDR1 WSHSY and CDR2 SAAADI. The CDR3 length is 12 residues.

The J gene is TRBJ2-5, the V gene TRBV10-3; D is perhaps TRBD2 (6 bases). The J call may be incorrect, as the DNA end agrees better with TRBJ2-7. This CDR3 region has 15 residues. CDR1 is ENHRY and CDR2 is SYGVKD in the germline V gene. The CDR3 DNA is TGTGCCATCAGTGAGAACCTGGGACTTCAGATCGAGCAGTACTTC. It specifies CAISENLGLQIEQYF.

The chain has TRBV9 and TRBJ2-7; D ambiguous. CDR1 is SGDLS and CDR2 is YYNGEE in the germline V gene. Trimming stripped 0 bases from V and 6 bases from J, with 4 bases between. This CDR3 contains 11 residues. CDR3 residues: CASSVVSEQYF. The CDR3 coding sequence is TGTGCCAGCAGCGTAGTCTCCGAGCAGTACTTC.

The rearrangement links TRBV6-5 to TRBJ2-2, with 7 bases aligning to TRBD1. The CDR3 extends over 14 amino acids. V lost 4 bases to trimming and J lost 5 bases; unmatched junction nucleotides: 4. Germline V CDR1 and CDR2: MNHEY, SVGAGI. CDR3 amino acids: CASSFTGETGELFF. DNA of the CDR3: TGTGCCAGCAGTTTTACAGGGGAAACCGGGGAGCTGTTTTTT.

The chain uses TRBV6-1 and TRBJ2-6, with 9 bases matching TRBD1. This CDR3 contains 15 residues. The germline CDR1 and CDR2 sequences are MNHNS and SASEGT. With V trimmed by 7 bases and J by 2 bases, 3 bases remained unmatched. This chain's CDR3 is CASIRQGAGANVLTF. CDR3 nucleotides: TGTGCCAGCATCAGACAGGGGGCTGGGGCCAACGTCCTGACTTTC.

The CDR3 sequence is CAWSLQLAGGPGEQYF. The CDR3 DNA is TGTGCCTGGAGCTTGCAACTCGCGGGAGGGCCGGGCGAGCAGTACTTC. The V gene is TRBV30, the J gene TRBJ2-7, with 9 bases that match TRBD2. Trimming took 3 bases from V and 6 from J; bases not matched to a gene: 15. Germline V gene sequence: CDR1 GTSNPN, CDR2 SVGIG (reference sequence). The CDR3 is made up of 16 amino acids. The full variable domain, its missing parts supplied by reference TRBV30 and TRBJ2-7, is SQTIHQWPATLVQPVGSPLSLECTVEGTSNPNLYWYRQAAGRGLQLLFYSVGIGQISSEVPQNLSASRPQDRQFILSSKKLLLSDSGFYLCAWSLQLAGGPGEQYFGPGTRLTVT.

This clone appeared a few times. The chain recombines TRBV4-3 with TRBJ2-3, with TRBD2 matching over 9 bases. V was pared by 1 base and J by 1 base, with 6 bases of the junction left unmatched. CDR1 and CDR2 (germline): LGHNA, YSLEER. This CDR3 comprises 17 residues. For the CDR3, the DNA is TGCGCCAGCAGCCAAGGATGGAGACTAGCGGGCACAGATACGCAGTATTTT. It codes for CASSQGWRLAGTDTQYF.